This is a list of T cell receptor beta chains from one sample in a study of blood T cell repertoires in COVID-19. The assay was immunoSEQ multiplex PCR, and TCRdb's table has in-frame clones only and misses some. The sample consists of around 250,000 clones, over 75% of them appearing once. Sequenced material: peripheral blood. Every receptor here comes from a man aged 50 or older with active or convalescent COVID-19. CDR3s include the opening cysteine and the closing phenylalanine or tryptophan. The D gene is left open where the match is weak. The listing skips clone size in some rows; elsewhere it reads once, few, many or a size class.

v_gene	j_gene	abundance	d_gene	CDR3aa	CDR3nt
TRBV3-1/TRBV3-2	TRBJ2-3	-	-	CASSRTRGGDTQYF	TGTGCCAGCAGTCGGACACGTGGGGGGGATACGCAGTATTTT
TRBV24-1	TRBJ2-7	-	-	CATSVGLYFSTPTYEQYF	TGTGCCACCAGTGTGGGACTTTACTTCAGTACGCCCACCTACGAGCAGTACTTC
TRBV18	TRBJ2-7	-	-	CASSPPSGTVGHEQYF	TGTGCCAGCTCACCACCGTCCGGGACTGTGGGCCACGAGCAGTACTTC
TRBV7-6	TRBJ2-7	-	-	CASSLGIREETYEQYF	TGTGCCAGCAGCTTAGGGATCAGGGAGGAGACCTACGAGCAGTACTTC
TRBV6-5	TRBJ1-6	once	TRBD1	CASRAGQGNSPLHF	TGTGCCAGCAGGGCGGGACAGGGGAATTCACCCCTCCACTTT
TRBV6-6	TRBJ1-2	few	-	CASRSDGGYTF	TGTGCCAGCAGAAGCGACGGAGGCTACACCTTC
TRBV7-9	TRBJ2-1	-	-	CASGRGGTYNEQFF	TGTGCCAGCGGAAGGGGTGGTACCTACAATGAGCAGTTCTTC
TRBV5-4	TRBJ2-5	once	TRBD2	CASSYSGGGSETQYF	TGTGCCAGCAGCTACTCCGGGGGAGGGTCAGAGACCCAGTACTTC
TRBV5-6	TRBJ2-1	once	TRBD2	CASSQMGGRYNEQFF	TGTGCCAGCAGTCAAATGGGCGGGAGGTATAATGAGCAGTTCTTC
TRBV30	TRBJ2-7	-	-	CAWSVAPFYEQYF	TGTGCCTGGAGTGTAGCCCCATTCTACGAGCAGTACTTC